One and the same sample provided the 23 T cell receptor beta chains below, sequenced in a study of graft-versus-host responses after intestinal transplantation. Produced via immunoSEQ multiplex PCR; TCRdb's table is partial and in-frame only. Of some 10,000 clones listed, roughly 30% are singletons. The source was alloreactive CD4+ T cells from a mixed lymphocyte reaction culture, collected before transplantation. Described subset: CFSE-low proliferating T cells sorted from roughly 6-day pre-transplant mixed lymphocyte reaction (GvH or HvG direction). Source of these receptors: a human patient who was an organ donor for intestinal transplantation.

This clone was detected only once. The chain uses TRBV19 and TRBJ2-7, with 9 bases matching TRBD1. Germline CDR1 and CDR2: LNHDA and SQIVND (reference sequence). Trimming took 9 bases from V and 7 from J; bases not matched to a gene: 16. This CDR3 comprises 15 residues. The chain's CDR3 is CASAAPGTGHGEQYF. In nucleotides, the CDR3 is TGTGCCAGCGCCGCGCCGGGGACAGGGCATGGAGAGCAGTACTTC.

This clone was observed a few times. V usage is TRBV11-2 and J usage is TRBJ2-7, with D tentatively TRBD1 (6 bases). The germline V gene encodes CDR1 SGHAT and CDR2 FQNNGV. The CDR3 sequence is 15 residues long. Deletions cut 2 bases from V and 0 bases from J, with 11 bases between. The CDR3 reads CASSLRVDSSYEQYF. The DNA for the CDR3 is TGTGCCAGCAGCTTACGTGTGGACAGCTCCTACGAGCAGTACTTC.

This clone was recorded a few times. The chain uses TRBV19 and TRBJ1-5; 10 nucleotides align to TRBD1. V shed 2 bases and J 7 bases; nucleotides not matched to a gene: 5. Germline V gene sequence: CDR1 LNHDA, CDR2 SQIVND (reference sequence). This CDR3 contains 15 residues. CDR3 loop: CASSIRQGAWQPQHF. The CDR3 DNA reads TGTGCCAGTAGTATACGACAGGGGGCCTGGCAGCCCCAGCATTTT.

The chain employs TRBV5-1 and TRBJ2-2; weak D call: TRBD2 (5 bases). The germline V gene has CDR1 SGHRS and CDR2 YFSETQ. V lost 6 bases, J lost 6 bases, and 12 bases lay in between. This CDR3 is built from 13 residues. The CDR3 sequence: CASTQVGAGELFF. In nucleotides, the CDR3 is TGCGCCAGCACCCAAGTCGGGGCCGGGGAGCTGTTTTTT. Drawing the rest from reference TRBV5-1 and TRBJ2-2, the complete variable domain is KAGVTQTPRYLIKTRGQQVTLSCSPISGHRSVSWYQQTPGQGLQFLFEYFSETQRNKGNFPGRFSGRQFSNSRSEMNVSTLELGDSALYLCASTQVGAGELFFGEGSRLTVL.

The chain joins TRBV6-6 to TRBJ2-7, with D perhaps matching TRBD2 (5 bases). Trimming pared 5 bases from V and 2 bases from J, leaving 13 bases between. The V gene's germline CDR1 is MNHNY and CDR2 SVGAGI (reference sequence). The CDR3 is 14 amino acids. The chain's CDR3 is CASSRRDQTYEQYF. The CDR3, as DNA: TGTGCCAGCAGTCGACGGGATCAAACCTACGAGCAGTACTTC.

This clone occurred once. The rearrangement joins TRBV7-9 to TRBJ2-1; the D gene is possibly TRBD1 (6 bases). V lost 3 bases and J 4 bases, leaving 13 bases between the germline ends. The CDR3 spans 15 residues. The V gene's germline CDR1 is SEHNR and CDR2 FQNEAQ (reference sequence). CDR3 nucleotides: TGTGCCAGCAGCTTTTCCAGGGGATCGTACAATGAGCAGTTCTTC. Translating it yields CASSFSRGSYNEQFF.

The rearrangement uses TRBV5-4 and TRBJ1-3, with TRBD1 as a possible D gene (6 bases). The V gene's germline CDR1 is SGHNT and CDR2 YYREEE (reference sequence). Trimming removed 0 bases at V and 0 bases at J, with 13 bases between. The CDR3 totals 17 residues. The CDR3 spells CASSLGQVGGSGNTIYF. Written as DNA, the CDR3 is TGTGCCAGCAGCTTGGGACAGGTCGGAGGCTCTGGAAACACCATATATTTT.

This clone has more than one count but fewer than ten. The chain has TRBV7-9 and TRBJ1-1; no firm D call. CDR1 and CDR2 from the germline V gene are SEHNR and FQNEAQ (reference sequence). V lost 5 bases to trimming and J lost 5 bases, with 12 bases between them. The CDR3 runs 13 residues. The CDR3 region is CASSLSSGTEAFF. The CDR3 region has the DNA TGTGCCAGCAGCCTGAGCAGCGGTACTGAAGCTTTCTTT.

By sample fraction, this clone is medium-sized. CDR3 loop: CASSEQGRRPLHF. The CDR3 bases are TGTGCCAGCAGCGAACAGGGTCGGCGACCCCTCCACTTT. The rearrangement joins TRBV7-2 to TRBJ1-6; D might be TRBD1 (6 bases). The CDR3 totals 13 residues. The germline CDR1 and CDR2 sequences are SGHTA and FQGNSA. Trimming removed 5 bases at V and 12 bases at J, with 14 bases between.

V is TRBV6-1 and J is TRBJ2-6; 8 positions agree with TRBD1. The germline CDR1 and CDR2 sequences are MNHNS and SASEGT. V was pared by 4 bases and J by 3 bases, with 5 bases of the junction left unmatched. The CDR3 loop spans 16 amino acids. This CDR3 reads CASSGTGHGGANVLTF. The CDR3 DNA follows: TGTGCCAGCAGTGGGACAGGGCACGGTGGGGCCAACGTCCTGACTTTC.

This clone turned up a few times. This rearrangement joins TRBV5-5 to TRBJ2-1; D ambiguous. V was pared by 3 bases and J by 5 bases, with 12 bases between. Germline values: CDR1 SGHKS, CDR2 YYEKEE (reference sequence). The CDR3 runs 14 residues. The CDR3 reads CASSSSSTNNEQFF. Here the CDR3 DNA reads TGTGCCAGCAGCTCGTCCTCTACTAACAATGAGCAGTTCTTC.

This chain links TRBV30 with TRBJ1-2, with a tentative D call TRBD1 (5 bases). V was pared by 6 bases and J by 0 bases, with 11 bases between. The CDR3 covers 13 residues. The germline V gene encodes CDR1 GTSNPN and CDR2 SVGIG (reference sequence). The CDR3 bases are TGTGCCTGCGGTCTAGGGGCTAACTATGGCTACACCTTC. This encodes CACGLGANYGYTF.

This chain uses TRBV7-2 with TRBJ1-6; possibly TRBD1 for D (6 bases). CDR1 is SGHTA and CDR2 is FQGNSA in the germline V gene. V lost 5 bases to trimming and J lost 6 bases, with 20 bases between them. The CDR3 extends over 17 amino acids. Written as DNA, the CDR3 is TGTGCCAGCAGCCCTGGCCTGGGGGCGCTGGGTAATTCACCCCTCCACTTT. Amino acids: CASSPGLGALGNSPLHF.

DNA for the CDR3: TGCGCCAGCAGCCAAGTATGGGTGGCGACAGGCTCTAATGAAAAACTGTTTTTT. This sequence encodes CASSQVWVATGSNEKLFF. The chain has TRBV4-1 and TRBJ1-4; weak D call: TRBD1 (6 bases). This CDR3 is built from 18 residues. Germline values: CDR1 MGHRA, CDR2 YSYEKL. V was shortened by 1 base and J by 3 bases, with 18 bases between the two germline ends.

This clone was picked up a small number of times. The chain employs TRBV7-3 and TRBJ2-1; possible D gene TRBD1, 6 bases. The ends were cut back, 0 bases at V and 0 bases at J, with 21 bases in the middle. CDR1 is SGHTA, CDR2 FQGTGA, per germline. CDR3 size: 20 residues. The CDR3 DNA sequence: TGTGCCAGCAGCTTAACTTTCAGTATGGACAGCCCGAGCTCCTACAATGAGCAGTTCTTC. Translating gives CASSLTFSMDSPSSYNEQFF.

V gene TRBV18 combines with J gene TRBJ2-3; 10 positions match TRBD2. CDR1 is KGHSH and CDR2 is LQKENI in the germline V gene. The CDR3 is 17 amino acids. The J segment lost 7 bases and the V segment lost 3 bases, leaving 13 bases of the junction unmatched. This CDR3 reads CASSPMTGASGGNTQYF. Here the CDR3 DNA reads TGTGCCAGCTCACCGATGACTGGGGCTAGCGGGGGAAATACGCAGTATTTT.

The V gene is TRBV6-1, the J gene TRBJ1-2, with D perhaps TRBD1 (6 bases). Germline V gene data show CDR1 as MNHNS and CDR2 as SASEGT. Trimming removed 1 base at V and 4 bases at J, with 16 bases between. The CDR3 length is 16 residues. DNA for the CDR3: TGTGCCAGCAGTGAAGTATACAGGGCCGGGGTCTATGGCTACACCTTC. Protein sequence: CASSEVYRAGVYGYTF.

This clone is categorized as medium-sized. The V call is TRBV19, the J call TRBJ1-4; D call uncertain. The V gene lost 3 bases and the J gene lost 0 bases, with 8 bases spanning the gap. This CDR3 has 15 residues. Germline loops: CDR1 LNHDA, CDR2 SQIVND (reference sequence). The CDR3 nucleotides read TGTGCCAGTAGTATGCAGGCAGCAACTAATGAAAAACTGTTTTTT. It is translated as CASSMQAATNEKLFF.

The V and J genes are TRBV19 and TRBJ1-5; D is possibly TRBD1 (6 bases). The ends were cut back, 6 bases at V and 0 bases at J, with 18 bases in the middle. Germline CDR1 and CDR2: LNHDA and SQIVND (reference sequence). The CDR3 contains 17 residues. CDR3 region: CASSDLGRGNSNQPQHF. For the CDR3, the DNA is TGTGCCAGTAGCGACCTTGGGAGGGGGAATAGCAATCAGCCCCAGCATTTT.

This clone appeared a few times. This rearrangement joins TRBV6-4 to TRBJ2-5; TRBD2 aligns across 7 bases. V gave up 4 bases and J gave up 1 base; unmatched junction bases: 3. The germline V gene encodes CDR1 MRHNA and CDR2 SNTAGT. CDR3 size: 14 residues. This CDR3 is CASSGSGAQETQYF. As DNA, the CDR3 is TGTGCCAGCAGTGGAAGCGGGGCCCAAGAGACCCAGTACTTC.

The chain recombines TRBV7-2 with TRBJ1-2; possible D gene TRBD1, 6 bases. The V end was cut by 5 bases, the J end by 7 bases, with 14 bases between. The CDR3 sequence is 13 residues long. Germline loops: CDR1 SGHTA, CDR2 FQGNSA. The CDR3 protein is CASSKAGASGYTF. The CDR3 DNA follows: TGTGCCAGCAGCAAGGCAGGGGCGTCTGGCTACACCTTC.

This clone rates as medium-sized. The CDR3 nucleotides read TGCGCCAGCAGCCAATTGGGGGGTACCGGGCGACCCGAAAAACTGTTTTTT. The encoded protein is CASSQLGGTGRPEKLFF. The rearrangement links TRBV4-1 to TRBJ1-4, with D perhaps matching TRBD1 (5 bases). Germline loops: CDR1 MGHRA, CDR2 YSYEKL. This CDR3 is built from 17 residues. V was shortened by 2 bases and J by 8 bases, with 21 bases between the two germline ends.

In its sample, this clone was seen a few times. The rearrangement uses TRBV9 and TRBJ1-6, with 10 bases lining up with TRBD1. The CDR3 totals 16 residues. V shed 5 bases and J 8 bases; nucleotides not matched to a gene: 10. Germline V gene data show CDR1 as SGDLS and CDR2 as YYNGEE. For the CDR3, the DNA is TGTGCCAGCAGTTTTACCGGGACAGGGGAACATTCACCCCTCCACTTT. It translates to CASSFTGTGEHSPLHF.